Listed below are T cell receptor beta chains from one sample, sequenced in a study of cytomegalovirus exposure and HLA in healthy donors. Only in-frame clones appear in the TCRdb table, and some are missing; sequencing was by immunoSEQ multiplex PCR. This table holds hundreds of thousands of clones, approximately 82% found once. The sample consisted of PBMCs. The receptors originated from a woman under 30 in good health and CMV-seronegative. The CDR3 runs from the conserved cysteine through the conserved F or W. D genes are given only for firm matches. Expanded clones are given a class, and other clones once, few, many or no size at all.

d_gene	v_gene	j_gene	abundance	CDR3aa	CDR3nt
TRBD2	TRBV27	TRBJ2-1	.	CASTHSGQRGYNEQFF	TGTGCCAGCACCCACTCGGGCCAGCGGGGCTACAATGAGCAGTTCTTC
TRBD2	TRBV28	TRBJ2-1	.	CAIQGGTSAVVGEQFF	TGTGCCATCCAGGGTGGGACTAGCGCCGTGGTTGGTGAGCAGTTCTTC
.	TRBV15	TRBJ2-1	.	CATSREYGANNEQFF	TGTGCCACCAGCAGAGAATACGGGGCGAACAATGAGCAGTTCTTC
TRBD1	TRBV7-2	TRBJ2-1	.	CASSFRWTGPYNEQFF	TGTGCCAGCAGCTTTAGGTGGACAGGGCCCTACAATGAGCAGTTCTTC
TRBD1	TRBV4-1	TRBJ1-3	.	CASSQPRGQVALVSGNTIYF	TGCGCCAGCAGCCAGCCCAGAGGACAGGTTGCCCTGGTCTCTGGAAACACCATATATTTT
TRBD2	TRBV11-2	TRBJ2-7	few	CASSPTSGSPSEQYF	TGTGCCAGCAGCCCTACTAGCGGGAGTCCGAGCGAGCAGTACTTC
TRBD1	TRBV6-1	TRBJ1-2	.	CASSDDRGLTAVGYTF	TGTGCCAGCAGTGACGACAGGGGGCTTACCGCGGTTGGCTACACCTTC
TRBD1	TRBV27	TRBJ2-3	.	CASSLGNRGADTQYF	TGTGCCAGCAGTTTAGGCAACAGGGGAGCAGATACGCAGTATTTT
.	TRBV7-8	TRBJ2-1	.	CASSTQGGVNEQFF	TGTGCCAGCAGCACACAAGGAGGAGTCAATGAGCAGTTCTTC
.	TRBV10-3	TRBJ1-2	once	CAIRDNLNYGYTF	TGTGCCATCCGGGACAACCTAAACTATGGCTACACCTTC
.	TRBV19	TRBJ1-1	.	CASSIVRLNTEAFF	TGTGCCAGTAGTATAGTCAGACTGAACACTGAAGCTTTCTTT
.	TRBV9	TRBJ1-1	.	CASSVKAVNTEAFF	TGTGCCAGCAGCGTAAAGGCCGTGAACACTGAAGCTTTCTTT
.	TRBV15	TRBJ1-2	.	CATSRDRGVLNYGYTF	TGTGCCACCAGCAGAGATCGGGGGGTCCTGAACTATGGCTACACCTTC
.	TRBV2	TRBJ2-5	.	CASSGSRAGETQYF	TGTGCCAGCAGTGGGTCCAGAGCAGGGGAGACCCAGTACTTC
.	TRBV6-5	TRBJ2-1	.	CASSYVGSRTYNEQFF	TGTGCCAGCAGTTACGTGGGATCACGGACCTACAATGAGCAGTTCTTC
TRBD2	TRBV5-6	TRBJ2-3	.	CASSPGRGLNTQYF	TGTGCCAGCAGCCCAGGGCGGGGGTTGAATACGCAGTATTTT
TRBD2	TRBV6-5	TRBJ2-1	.	CASRGTSDYNEQFF	TGTGCCAGCAGGGGGACTAGCGACTACAATGAGCAGTTCTTC
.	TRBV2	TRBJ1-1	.	CASSAGTARTEAFF	TGTGCCAGCAGTGCTGGGACGGCTAGGACTGAAGCTTTCTTT
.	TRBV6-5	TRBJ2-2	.	CASRIGAGGELFF	TGTGCCAGCAGAATAGGGGCTGGCGGGGAGCTGTTTTTT
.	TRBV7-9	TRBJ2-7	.	CASSYGGMGYEQYF	TGTGCCAGCAGCTACGGGGGTATGGGATACGAGCAGTACTTC
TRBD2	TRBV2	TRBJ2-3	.	CASKALAGRADTQYF	TGTGCCAGCAAGGCCCTAGCGGGAAGGGCAGATACGCAGTATTTT
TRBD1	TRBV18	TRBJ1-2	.	CASSPETGVGYTF	TGTGCCAGCTCACCAGAGACAGGGGTCGGCTACACCTTC
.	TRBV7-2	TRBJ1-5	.	CASSPTPGGNQPQHF	TGTGCCAGCAGTCCGACTCCGGGAGGCAATCAGCCCCAGCATTTT
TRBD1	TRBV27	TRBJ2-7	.	CASSLYGTGNAYEQYF	TGTGCCAGCAGTTTATACGGGACAGGGAACGCCTACGAGCAGTACTTC
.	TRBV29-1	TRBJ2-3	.	CSVEGSVTDTQYF	TGCAGCGTTGAAGGGTCAGTCACAGATACGCAGTATTTT
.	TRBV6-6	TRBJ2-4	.	CASGKSRTTPNIQYF	TGTGCCAGCGGGAAGTCGCGGACTACTCCCAACATTCAGTACTTC
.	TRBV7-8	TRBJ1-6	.	CASSLPRGQTYNSPLHF	TGTGCCAGCAGCTTACCCCGGGGGCAGACCTATAATTCACCCCTCCACTTT
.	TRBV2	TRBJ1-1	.	CASSRTGTNTEAFF	TGTGCCAGCAGCCGTACAGGTACCAACACTGAAGCTTTCTTT
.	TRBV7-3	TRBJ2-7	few	CASSLMARYEQYF	TGTGCCAGCAGCTTAATGGCCCGCTACGAGCAGTACTTC
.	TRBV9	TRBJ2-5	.	CASSVVGDFQETQYF	TGTGCCAGCAGCGTAGTTGGGGACTTTCAAGAGACCCAGTACTTC
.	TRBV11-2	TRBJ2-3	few	CASLGETSTDTQYF	TGTGCCAGCCTGGGGGAGACGAGCACAGATACGCAGTATTTT
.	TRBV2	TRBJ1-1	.	CASRRERSPEAFF	TGTGCCAGCAGACGCGAAAGATCCCCCGAAGCTTTCTTT
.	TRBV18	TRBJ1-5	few	CASSPDSNQPQHF	TGTGCCAGCTCACCCGACAGTAATCAGCCCCAGCATTTT
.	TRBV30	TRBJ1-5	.	CAWSILDSNQPQHF	TGTGCCTGGAGTATCCTCGATAGCAATCAGCCCCAGCATTTT
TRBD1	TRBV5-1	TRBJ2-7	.	CASPGQESSYEQYF	TGCGCCAGCCCGGGACAGGAGAGCTCCTACGAGCAGTACTTC
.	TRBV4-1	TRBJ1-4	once	CASSRRQVILGEKLFF	TGCGCCAGCAGCCGCCGACAGGTTATTCTTGGGGAAAAACTGTTTTTT
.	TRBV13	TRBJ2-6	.	CASSFSRAGANVLTF	TGTGCCAGCAGCTTCAGTAGAGCTGGGGCCAACGTCCTGACTTTC